This T cell receptor (beta chain) was found in a study of blood T cells in healthy people across ages. Whole-study findings and limits: When set beside aged donors, long-lived donors presented more naive CD4+ cells and higher diversity.

The germline V and J ends were trimmed by 4 bases and 0 bases, with 17 bases remaining between them. The CDR3 is made up of 16 amino acids. Looked up from germline, CDR1 is SGHRS and CDR2 is YFSETQ. Through a sample-barcoded 5' primer and a J-beta primer mix, a second PCR was run for roughly 7 to 12 cycles. TCRdb recomputed calls from the 5' RACE reads with MiXCR, one row per CDR3 protein. The data contain 1.5 million to 2 million distinct CDR3 sequences, 28% of them singletons. On this clonotype: The antigen is undetermined.

J is TRBJ2-7 and V is TRBV5-1; maybe TRBD1 (5 bases). Sequencing input: blood. The TCR was taken from a woman under 40 in good health. The CDR3: CASSPRVSASSYEQYF. CDR3 in DNA: TGCGCCAGCAGCCCCAGGGTGTCCGCTAGCTCCTACGAGCAGTACTTC.